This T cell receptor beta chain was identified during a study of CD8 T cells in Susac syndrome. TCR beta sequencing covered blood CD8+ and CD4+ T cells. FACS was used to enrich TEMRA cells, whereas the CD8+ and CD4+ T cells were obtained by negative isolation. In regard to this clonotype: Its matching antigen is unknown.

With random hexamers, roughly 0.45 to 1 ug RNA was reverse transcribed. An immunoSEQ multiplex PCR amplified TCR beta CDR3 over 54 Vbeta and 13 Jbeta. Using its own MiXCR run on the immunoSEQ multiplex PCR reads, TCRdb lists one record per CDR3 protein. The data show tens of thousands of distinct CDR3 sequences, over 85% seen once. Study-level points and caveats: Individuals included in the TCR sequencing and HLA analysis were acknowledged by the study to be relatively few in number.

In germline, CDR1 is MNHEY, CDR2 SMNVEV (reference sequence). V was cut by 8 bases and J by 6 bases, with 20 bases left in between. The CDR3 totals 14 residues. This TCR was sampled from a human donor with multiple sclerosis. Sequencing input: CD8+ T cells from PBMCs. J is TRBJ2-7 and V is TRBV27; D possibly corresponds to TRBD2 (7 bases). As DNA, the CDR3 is TGTGCCAGCCGCCCTGTAGGGGGGGTAGGCGAGCAGTACTTC. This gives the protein CASRPVGGVGEQYF.